Following are 27 T cell receptor beta chains from one sample sequenced in a study of cytomegalovirus exposure and HLA in healthy donors. The PCR contained 60 Vbeta and 13 Jbeta primers. Repertoires were generated with immunoSEQ multiplex PCR, while TCRdb's copy carries only in-frame clones and drops some. This repertoire shows about 91,000 clones, under 75% found once; its top ten account for about 2.3%. Material: PBMCs. Receptors were obtained from a human donor in good health.

The chain joins TRBV5-4 to TRBJ2-5, with TRBD2 matching 7 bases. Germline V gene sequence: CDR1 SGHNT, CDR2 YYREEE (reference sequence). The CDR3 spans 16 residues. With 4 bases clipped from V and 3 bases from J, the junction kept 12 bases outside the gene matches. The chain's CDR3 is CASSPVSGTRKETQYF. The CDR3 DNA is TGTGCCAGCAGCCCCGTGAGCGGGACGCGAAAAGAGACCCAGTACTTC.

About this clone itself: Other DNA sequences in the sample encode the same CDR3. V and J are TRBV18 and TRBJ1-1; D gene uncertain. This CDR3 has 15 residues. CDR1 is KGHSH and CDR2 is LQKENI in the germline V gene. V lost 2 bases, J lost 11 bases, and 21 bases lay in between. The CDR3 protein is CASSPDIGIGPEAFF. The CDR3 bases are TGTGCCAGCTCACCAGACATCGGAATTGGCCCCGAGGCTTTCTTT.

The chain employs TRBV6-5 and TRBJ1-2; maybe TRBD1 (6 bases). Trimming took 7 bases from V and 6 from J, leaving 12 bases between them. The CDR3 length is 12 residues. Germline V gene sequence: CDR1 MNHEY, CDR2 SVGAGI. CDR3 residues: CASTQGRDGYTF. The DNA of the CDR3 is TGTGCCAGCACCCAGGGGCGGGATGGCTACACCTTC.

The rearrangement uses TRBV6-6 and TRBJ1-5; a weak D match, TRBD1 (5 bases). CDR3 length: 14 residues. The germline gives CDR1 MNHNY, CDR2 SVGAGI (reference sequence). Trimming took 2 bases from V and 8 from J, leaving 13 bases between them. The DNA of the CDR3 is TGTGCCAGCAGTTACAGGGGCTCGCTCGAGCCCCAGCATTTT. This gives the protein CASSYRGSLEPQHF.

This clone was picked up a small number of times. The gene calls are TRBV9 and TRBJ2-1; possibly TRBD1 for D (7 bases). The CDR3 has 14 amino acids. Germline CDR1 SGDLS, CDR2 YYNGEE. The germline V and J ends were trimmed by 3 bases and 9 bases, with 16 bases remaining between them. CDR3 sequence (DNA): TGTGCCAGCAGCGGCGGGACAGAACAAAGTGAGCAGTTCTTC. The encoded protein is CASSGGTEQSEQFF.

The rearrangement uses TRBV7-9 and TRBJ1-1, with D possibly TRBD1 on 5 matching bases. The length of the CDR3 is 15 residues. V was trimmed by 1 base and J by 5 bases, leaving 14 bases between them. Germline-derived CDR1 and CDR2 are SEHNR and FQNEAQ (reference sequence). DNA for the CDR3: TGTGCCAGCAGCTTAGGGGAGGGGCCATGGACTGAAGCTTTCTTT. Its protein is CASSLGEGPWTEAFF.

This chain uses TRBV10-3 with TRBJ2-7; a weak D match, TRBD2 (6 bases). V dropped 3 bases and J dropped 3 bases, with 15 bases sitting between them. This CDR3 spans 15 amino acids. Germline V gene sequence: CDR1 ENHRY, CDR2 SYGVKD. The chain's CDR3 is CAISDGGNGYYEQYF. The CDR3 nucleotides read TGTGCCATCAGTGATGGGGGGAATGGGTACTACGAGCAGTACTTC.

The V call is TRBV5-1, the J call TRBJ1-2; D not resolved. V was shortened by 4 bases and J by 8 bases, with 18 bases between the two germline ends. CDR3 length: 14 residues. Germline V CDR1 and CDR2: SGHRS, YFSETQ. CDR3 residues: CASSPPGPMVGYTF. The DNA of the CDR3 is TGCGCCAGCAGCCCGCCAGGTCCTATGGTAGGCTACACCTTC.

The chain has TRBV6-1 and TRBJ2-3, with 7 bases lining up with TRBD1. The trim removed 7 bases at V and 5 bases at J, leaving 6 bases unmatched. Germline V gene sequence: CDR1 MNHNS, CDR2 SASEGT. This CDR3 is built from 13 residues. CDR3 DNA sequence: TGTGCCAGCACCCTACAGGGGTTAGATACGCAGTATTTT. Encoded protein: CASTLQGLDTQYF.

V and J are TRBV27 and TRBJ1-2, with D possibly being TRBD1 (5 bases). The CDR3 spans 17 residues. Per the germline V gene, CDR1 is MNHEY and CDR2 is SMNVEV (reference sequence). Deletions cut 6 bases from V and 4 bases from J, with 24 bases between. The CDR3 nucleotides read TGTGCCAGCAGCCAACAAGGGGCAGAATCCTACCTCTATGGCTACACCTTC. Translation: CASSQQGAESYLYGYTF.

The V and J genes are TRBV19 and TRBJ2-5; 9 bases match TRBD1. V lost 4 bases and J lost 5; bases outside the gene matches: 8. CDR1 is LNHDA and CDR2 is SQIVND in the germline V gene (reference sequence). CDR3 length: 15 amino acids. In DNA form, the CDR3 reads TGTGCCAGTAGTACCGGGACAGGGAGAAGGGAGACCCAGTACTTC. This translates into CASSTGTGRRETQYF.

This chain links TRBV7-9 with TRBJ1-2; TRBD1 agrees at 7 bases. The germline V gene encodes CDR1 SEHNR and CDR2 FQNEAQ (reference sequence). V lost 6 bases, J lost 2 bases, and 9 bases stayed unmatched. The CDR3 is made up of 15 amino acids. DNA for the CDR3: TGTGCCAGCAGGAGTACCACAGGGGAGAACTATGGCTACACCTTC. Encoded protein: CASRSTTGENYGYTF.

This clone was counted between two and nine times. The chain is built from TRBV5-6 and TRBJ2-3; D is ambiguous. This CDR3 region has 13 residues. Germline assignment: CDR1 SGHDT and CDR2 YYEEEE. Trimming left V 0 bases short and J 2 bases short, with 4 bases between. CDR3 DNA sequence: TGTGCCAGCAGCTTGGGACACACAGATACGCAGTATTTT. This sequence encodes CASSLGHTDTQYF.

CDR3 protein: CASSPTTRGNSPLHF. The DNA for the CDR3 is TGTGCCAGCAGTCCCACGACCAGGGGTAATTCACCCCTCCACTTT. V usage is TRBV2 and J usage is TRBJ1-6; D possibly corresponds to TRBD1 (6 bases). In germline, CDR1 is SNHLY, CDR2 FYNNEI. V lost 5 bases to trimming and J lost 6 bases, with 14 bases between them. This CDR3 is built from 15 residues.

This clone appeared once. This chain links TRBV19 with TRBJ2-1; D ambiguous. The V gene's germline CDR1 is LNHDA and CDR2 SQIVND (reference sequence). Trimming cost V 3 bases and J 0 bases, with 9 bases left between them. This CDR3 comprises 15 residues. In nucleotides, the CDR3 is TGTGCCAGTAGTATCGACTCAAGCTCCTACAATGAGCAGTTCTTC. It translates to CASSIDSSSYNEQFF.

The chain has TRBV4-1 and TRBJ2-1; TRBD2 matches at 8 bases. The germline CDR1 and CDR2 sequences are MGHRA and YSYEKL. Trimming cost V 0 bases and J 5 bases; bases outside gene matches: 3. This CDR3 has 15 amino acids. DNA for the CDR3: TGCGCCAGCAGCCAAGACGCGGGGGGCAACAATGAGCAGTTCTTC. It translates to CASSQDAGGNNEQFF.

This clone was recorded once. V is TRBV30 and J is TRBJ2-1; 8 nucleotides align to TRBD2. With 0 bases clipped from V and 5 bases from J, the junction kept 6 bases outside the gene matches. The CDR3 covers 15 residues. Germline V gives CDR1 GTSNPN, CDR2 SVGIG (reference sequence). For the CDR3, the DNA is TGTGCCTGGAGTGTATTAGCGGGGAGACACAATGAGCAGTTCTTC. Translation: CAWSVLAGRHNEQFF.

J is TRBJ2-1 and V is TRBV11-3, with 8 bases matching TRBD1. J gave up 9 bases and V 5 bases, and 15 bases lay outside the gene matches. This CDR3 contains 16 residues. Germline loops: CDR1 SGHNT, CDR2 YENEEA. DNA for the CDR3: TGTGCCAGCAGCGGAGTCAGGGGGCGACCTTCGGGTGAGCAGTTCTTC. Its protein product is CASSGVRGRPSGEQFF.

The chain employs TRBV15 and TRBJ1-2; D perhaps matches TRBD1 (5 bases). The CDR3 has 14 residues. CDR1 and CDR2 from the germline V gene are LNHNV and YYDKDF (reference sequence). V lost 5 bases and J lost 4, with 14 bases in between. The CDR3 region is CATSLLGGGYGYTF. In DNA form, the CDR3 reads TGTGCCACCAGCCTACTTGGGGGAGGCTATGGCTACACCTTC.

The chain links TRBV4-3 to TRBJ2-1; D is possibly TRBD1 (5 bases). V shed 1 base and J shed 0 bases, with 13 bases lying between them. CDR1 is LGHNA and CDR2 is YSLEER in the germline V gene. CDR3 length: 17 residues. The CDR3 DNA is TGCGCCAGCAGCCAAGTTATGCAGGGAAACTCCTACAATGAGCAGTTCTTC. It is translated as CASSQVMQGNSYNEQFF.

This rearrangement joins TRBV11-3 to TRBJ1-1; 7 bases line up with TRBD1. The junction had 8 bases not matched to a gene; V was cut back by 2 bases and J by 5 bases. CDR3 length equals 15 residues. Germline CDR1 reads SGHNT; CDR2 reads YENEEA. This CDR3 is CASSLSPGGRTEAFF. The CDR3 nucleotides read TGTGCCAGCAGCTTAAGCCCAGGGGGGAGGACTGAAGCTTTCTTT. Supplemented by reference TRBV11-3 and TRBJ1-1, the full variable domain reads EAGVVQSPRYKIIEKKQPVAFWCNPISGHNTLYWYLQNLGQGPELLIRYENEEAVDDSQLPKDRFSAERLKGVDSTLKIQPAELGDSAVYLCASSLSPGGRTEAFFGQGTRLTVV.

This clone was seen a single time. This chain uses TRBV7-9 with TRBJ1-1; no firm D call. The V end was cut by 4 bases, the J end by 0 bases, with 9 bases between. Germline V gene data show CDR1 as SEHNR and CDR2 as FQNEAQ (reference sequence). CDR3 length equals 14 residues. CDR3: CASSYGLLNTEAFF. CDR3 sequence (DNA): TGTGCCAGCAGCTACGGACTGTTGAACACTGAAGCTTTCTTT.

The chain uses TRBV27 and TRBJ1-1; no clear D. The germline gives CDR1 MNHEY, CDR2 SMNVEV (reference sequence). CDR3 length: 14 residues. Trimming cost V 4 bases and J 0 bases, with 9 bases left between them. The DNA for the CDR3 is TGTGCCAGCAGTTCCCAACGGTTGAACACTGAAGCTTTCTTT. Its translation is CASSSQRLNTEAFF.

A remark on this clone: Other DNA sequences of this sample code for an identical CDR3. The chain has TRBV5-1 and TRBJ1-1, with D possibly TRBD1 on 5 matching bases. CDR1 and CDR2 from the germline V gene are SGHRS and YFSETQ. The CDR3 runs 14 residues. Trimming left V 0 bases short and J 4 bases short, with 10 bases between. The chain's CDR3 is CASSLGQGGTEAFF. The CDR3 DNA follows: TGCGCCAGCAGCTTGGGGCAGGGTGGCACTGAAGCTTTCTTT.

This clone was seen a handful of times. V usage is TRBV30 and J usage is TRBJ1-2, with D perhaps TRBD1 (6 bases). Trimming removed 5 bases at V and 2 bases at J, with 15 bases between. Germline CDR1 GTSNPN, CDR2 SVGIG (reference sequence). This CDR3 region has 14 residues. The CDR3 here is CAWGGDTGNYGYTF. Written as DNA, the CDR3 is TGTGCCTGGGGGGGAGATACAGGGAACTATGGCTACACCTTC.

The rearrangement links TRBV6-5 to TRBJ1-2; TRBD1 is a possible D gene (5 bases). CDR3 length equals 15 residues. From germline, CDR1 is MNHEY and CDR2 SVGAGI. V was trimmed by 0 bases and J by 6 bases, leaving 14 bases between them. The CDR3 DNA reads as TGTGCCAGCAGTTACTCGATTCTAAAGGGGAATGGCTACACCTTC. Amino acid sequence: CASSYSILKGNGYTF.

V is TRBV19 and J is TRBJ1-5, with TRBD1 matching 9 bases. The CDR3 is 16 amino acids. Germline loops: CDR1 LNHDA, CDR2 SQIVND (reference sequence). V dropped 6 bases and J dropped 2; count of bases not matched to a gene: 8. CDR3: CASSQHRGQGNQPQHF. The DNA for the CDR3 is TGTGCCAGTAGCCAACACAGGGGGCAAGGCAATCAGCCCCAGCATTTT. Supplemented by reference TRBV19 and TRBJ1-5, the full variable domain reads DGGITQSPKYLFRKEGQNVTLSCEQNLNHDAMYWYRQDPGQGLRLIYYSQIVNDFQKGDIAEGYSVSREKKESFPLTVTSAQKNPTAFYLCASSQHRGQGNQPQHFGDGTRLSIL.